The source of this T cell receptor beta chain is a study of cytomegalovirus exposure and HLA in healthy donors. Findings and limits, study-wide: There were some public TCRs occurring in many donors, but most TCR sequences were rare.

PCR amplification relied on 60 Vbeta primers (plus 13 Jbeta primers). Using immunoSEQ multiplex PCR, the repertoire was profiled, and TCRdb retains in-frame clones only, with some absent. This table has some 110,000 clones, approximately 12% appearing once. About this clone: Its target is unknown.

Sequencing input: PBMCs. The receptor's source is a man between 40 and 49 years old in good health and CMV-seropositive.

Written as DNA, the CDR3 is TGTGCCTGGAGTTCCAGGGCAGCGGGAGGCTACAATGAGCAGTTCTTC. This encodes CAWSSRAAGGYNEQFF. This sequence joins TRBV30 and TRBJ2-1, with 9 bases identical to TRBD2. CDR1 GTSNPN and CDR2 SVGIG come from the germline V gene (reference sequence). The CDR3 sequence is 16 residues long. J was trimmed by 3 bases and V by 2 bases; bases with no gene match: 8.